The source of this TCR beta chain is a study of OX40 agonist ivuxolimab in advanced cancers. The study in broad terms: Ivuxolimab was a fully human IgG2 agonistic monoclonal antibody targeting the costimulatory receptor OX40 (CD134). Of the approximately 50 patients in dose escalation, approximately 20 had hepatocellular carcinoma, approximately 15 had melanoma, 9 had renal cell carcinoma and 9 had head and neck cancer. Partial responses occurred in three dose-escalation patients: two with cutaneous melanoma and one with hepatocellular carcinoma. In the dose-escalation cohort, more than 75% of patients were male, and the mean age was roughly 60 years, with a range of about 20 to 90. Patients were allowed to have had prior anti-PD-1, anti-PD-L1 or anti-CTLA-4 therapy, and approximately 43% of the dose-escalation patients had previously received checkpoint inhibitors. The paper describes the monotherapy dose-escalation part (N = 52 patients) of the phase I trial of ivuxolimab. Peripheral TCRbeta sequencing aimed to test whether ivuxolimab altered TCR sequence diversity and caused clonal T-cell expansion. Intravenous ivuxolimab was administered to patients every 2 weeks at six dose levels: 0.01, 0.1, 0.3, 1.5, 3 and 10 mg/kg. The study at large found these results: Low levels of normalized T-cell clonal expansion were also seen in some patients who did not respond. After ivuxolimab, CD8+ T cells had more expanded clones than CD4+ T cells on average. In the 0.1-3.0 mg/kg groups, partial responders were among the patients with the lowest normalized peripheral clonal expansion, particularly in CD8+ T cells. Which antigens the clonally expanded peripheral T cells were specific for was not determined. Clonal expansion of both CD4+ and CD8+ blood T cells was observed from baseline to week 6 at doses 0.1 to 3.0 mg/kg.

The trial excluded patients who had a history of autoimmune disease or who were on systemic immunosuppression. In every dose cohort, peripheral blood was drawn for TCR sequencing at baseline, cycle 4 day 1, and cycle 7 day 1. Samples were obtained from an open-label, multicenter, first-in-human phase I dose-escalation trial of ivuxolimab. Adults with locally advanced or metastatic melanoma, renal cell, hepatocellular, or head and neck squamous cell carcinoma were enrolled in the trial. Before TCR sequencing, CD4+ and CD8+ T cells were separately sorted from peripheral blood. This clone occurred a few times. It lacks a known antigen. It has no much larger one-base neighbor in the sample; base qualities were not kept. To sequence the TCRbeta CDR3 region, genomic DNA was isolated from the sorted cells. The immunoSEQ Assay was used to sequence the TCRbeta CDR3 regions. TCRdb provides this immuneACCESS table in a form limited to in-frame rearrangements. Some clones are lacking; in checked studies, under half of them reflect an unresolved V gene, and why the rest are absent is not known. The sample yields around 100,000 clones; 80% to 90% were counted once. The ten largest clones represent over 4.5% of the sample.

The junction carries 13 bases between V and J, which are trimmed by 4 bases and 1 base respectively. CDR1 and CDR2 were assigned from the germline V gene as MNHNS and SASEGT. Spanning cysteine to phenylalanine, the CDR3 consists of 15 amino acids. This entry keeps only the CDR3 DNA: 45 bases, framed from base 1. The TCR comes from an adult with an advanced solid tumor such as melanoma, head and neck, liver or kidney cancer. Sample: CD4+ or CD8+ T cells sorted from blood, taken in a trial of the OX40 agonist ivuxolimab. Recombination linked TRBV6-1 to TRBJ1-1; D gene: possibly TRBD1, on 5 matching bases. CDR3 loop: CASSGAKTENTEAFF. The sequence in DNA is TGTGCCAGCAGTGGGGCGAAGACAGAGAACACTGAAGCTTTCTTT.